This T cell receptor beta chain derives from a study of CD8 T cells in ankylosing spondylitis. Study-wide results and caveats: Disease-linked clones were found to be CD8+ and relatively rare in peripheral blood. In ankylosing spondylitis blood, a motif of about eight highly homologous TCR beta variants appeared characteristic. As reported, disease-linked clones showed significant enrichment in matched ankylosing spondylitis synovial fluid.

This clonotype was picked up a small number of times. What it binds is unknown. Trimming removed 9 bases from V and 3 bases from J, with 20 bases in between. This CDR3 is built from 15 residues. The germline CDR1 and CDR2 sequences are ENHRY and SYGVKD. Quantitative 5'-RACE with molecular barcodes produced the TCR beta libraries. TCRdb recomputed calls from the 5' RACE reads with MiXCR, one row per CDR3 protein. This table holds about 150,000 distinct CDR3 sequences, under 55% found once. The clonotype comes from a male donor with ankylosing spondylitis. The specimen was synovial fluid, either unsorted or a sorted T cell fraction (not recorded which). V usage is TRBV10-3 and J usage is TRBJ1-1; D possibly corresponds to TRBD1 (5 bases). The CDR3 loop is CAIGRVRGLYTEAFF. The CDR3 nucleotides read TGTGCCATAGGGAGGGTTAGGGGTTTGTACACTGAAGCTTTCTTT.